This T cell receptor (beta chain) stems from a study of T cells in Graves' hyperthyroidism and ophthalmopathy. Patients between 18 and 65 years old had hyperthyroidism, newly diagnosed and lasting under 2 months. Those patients with uncontrolled infection, other autoimmune disease, pregnancy or lactation were excluded. RNA transcripts gave rise to amplified TCR beta CDR3 regions. Carried out on the TCR CDR3, a first-round RT-PCR used the HTBI primer set. TCRdb ran MiXCR on the multiplex PCR reads and lists one entry per CDR3 protein. This table holds over 300,000 distinct CDR3 sequences, around 13% found once. Trimming pared 0 bases from V and 6 bases from J, leaving 14 bases between. The germline V gene encodes CDR1 LNHDA and CDR2 SQIVND (reference sequence). The CDR3 covers 15 residues.

The chain has TRBV19 and TRBJ1-1; unclear D gene. The TCR comes from a woman aged 55-69 years with Graves' hyperthyroidism. Source material: blood. CDR3 amino acids: CASSIELGIYAEAFF. The CDR3 DNA sequence: TGTGCCAGTAGTATAGAGCTGGGAATATACGCTGAAGCTTTCTTT. Looking up the rest from reference TRBV19 and TRBJ1-1 gives the full variable domain: DGGITQSPKYLFRKEGQNVTLSCEQNLNHDAMYWYRQDPGQGLRLIYYSQIVNDFQKGDIAEGYSVSREKKESFPLTVTSAQKNPTAFYLCASSIELGIYAEAFFGQGTRLTVV.